The clone carrying this TCR beta chain came up a few times. This entry belongs to a study of T cells in Graves' hyperthyroidism and ophthalmopathy. Germline V CDR1 and CDR2: MNHEY, SMNVEV (reference sequence). The CDR3 consists of 14 residues. V shed 10 bases and J 4 bases; nucleotides not matched to a gene: 11. Researchers amplified the TCR beta CDR3 regions from RNA transcripts. In the first-round RT-PCR of the TCR CDR3, the HTBI primer set was used. TCRdb re-called the multiplex PCR reads with MiXCR, one entry per CDR3 protein. The data contain approximately 300,000 distinct CDR3 sequences, more than 15% of them singletons.

Sample: blood. This chain joins TRBV27 and TRBJ1-2; 8 nucleotides agree with TRBD1. The sequence came from a woman aged 55-69 years with Graves' ophthalmopathy. The CDR3 spells CANRGQEIFYGYTF. CDR3 nucleotides: TGTGCCAACAGGGGACAGGAGATTTTCTATGGCTACACCTTC.